These T cell receptor beta chains were read from a single sample in a study of T cell responses to AZD1222 COVID-19 vaccine. Sequencing was performed with immunoSEQ multiplex PCR; in TCRdb, only in-frame clones are kept and a portion is missing. The data hold around 130,000 clones, with more than 90% observed a single time. The starting material was peripheral blood, obtained 28 days after the second AZD1222 dose. Receptors originate from an adult who received the AZD1222 COVID-19 vaccine. The conserved cysteine and the conserved F or W are not part of the CDR3 here. A D gene is named only where the DNA matches it firmly.

.	TRBV7-2	ASSLSSSYNEQF
TRBD1	TRBV11-3	ASSTGAGTEAF
TRBD1	TRBV5-4	ASSSRTGDTEAF
TRBD1	TRBV19	ASSKLDRGLSTEAF
.	TRBV7-4	ASSLGRTGAGNTIY
TRBD2	TRBV12-3/TRBV12-4	ASSFGGRDEQF
.	TRBV19	ASSMIGDEQF
.	TRBV5-4	ASSPDKNYGYT
.	TRBV5-1	ASSFWTDNEKLF
TRBD2	TRBV18	ASSPLNSGGQETQY
.	TRBV7-2	ASSFVHSSYNEQF
.	TRBV7-9	ASSLEQGSGGYT
TRBD2	TRBV7-8	ASSIRLAGDLGELF
.	TRBV2	ASRASYEQY
.	TRBV7-9	ASATSTNEKLF
.	TRBV30	AWSEASGEQY
TRBD1	TRBV19	ASSMAGGLNNEQF
.	TRBV7-8	ASSPMNTEAF
.	TRBV7-9	ASTSSSGVLT
.	TRBV3-1/TRBV3-2	ASSQVIGAGSGNTIY
TRBD1	TRBV12-3/TRBV12-4	ASRDRTNTEAF
TRBD1	TRBV5-1	ASSPGQGVRGYT
.	TRBV18	ASSPSGGRGASSYEQY
TRBD1	TRBV2	ASSADRVGEQF
TRBD2	TRBV5-4	ASTVAGEETQY
.	TRBV4-1	ASSQDRGDTQY
TRBD1	TRBV3-1/TRBV3-2	ASSRERTGTGTQY
.	TRBV5-4	ASSTRHTTGELF
TRBD1	TRBV11-2	ASSLDPGQGSYNEQF
.	TRBV2	ASSPLTAKLTEQY
.	TRBV6-5	ASSWAYEQY
TRBD1	TRBV7-2	ASTRQGDIVGTQY
.	TRBV5-1	ASSPGTNSYEQY
.	TRBV30	AWSPGLSGNTIY
.	TRBV9	ASSVGRTNTGELF
.	TRBV6-5	ASSYSVHLETQY
.	TRBV11-2	ASSSYMGPRENSPLH
.	TRBV30	AWSEGHLRGSSYNEQF
.	TRBV28	ASSLVGARPGELF
.	TRBV5-1	ASSLGEGEAF
.	TRBV18	ASSPPSLFSYEQY
.	TRBV12-3/TRBV12-4	ASRNSGSDEQY
.	TRBV1	TSRLAPYPDRRTSNSNQPQH
TRBD2	TRBV13	ASSSSGGASNIQY
TRBD1	TRBV6-1	ASSEDRGFANYGYT
.	TRBV3-1/TRBV3-2	ASSQGSDGANVLT
TRBD2	TRBV7-6	ASSLALGGGPADTQY
.	TRBV3-1/TRBV3-2	ASSPLKRNIQY
.	TRBV7-2	ASSGGGGKNIQY